Presented here are 10 T cell receptor beta chains from one specimen sequenced in a study of blood T cell repertoires in COVID-19. The data were produced by immunoSEQ multiplex PCR, yet TCRdb's version contains in-frame clones alone and is incomplete. The sample has 150,000 to 200,000 clones, just over 85% seen once. The sequencing sample was made of peripheral blood. Receptor source: a man aged 50 or older with active or convalescent COVID-19.

The chain recombines TRBV29-1 with TRBJ1-1; D uncertain. There are 11 residues in the CDR3. V gave up 4 bases and J gave up 2 bases, with 5 bases separating them. Germline loops: CDR1 SQVTM, CDR2 ANQGSEA. The CDR3 is CSVGPNTEAFF. CDR3 in DNA: TGCAGCGTTGGGCCTAACACTGAAGCTTTCTTT.

This clone appeared a single time. J is TRBJ2-7 and V is TRBV6-5; weak D call: TRBD1 (5 bases). Trimming removed 4 bases at V and 0 bases at J, with 10 bases between. The CDR3 is 14 residues long. Germline CDR1 and CDR2: MNHEY and SVGAGI. CDR3 nucleotide sequence: TGTGCCAGCAGTTTTGGGGCCCTCTCCTACGAGCAGTACTTC. This encodes CASSFGALSYEQYF.

This chain links TRBV6-1 with TRBJ2-3, with D possibly being TRBD1 (6 bases). V was shortened by 2 bases and J by 5 bases, with 11 bases between the two germline ends. CDR1 and CDR2 (germline): MNHNS, SASEGT. The CDR3 extends over 14 amino acids. CDR3 nucleotide sequence: TGTGCCAGCAGTGAATCCAGGGGCGGAGATACGCAGTATTTT. Its translation: CASSESRGGDTQYF.

This rearrangement joins TRBV5-6 to TRBJ2-3; D unclear. V shed 1 base and J shed 4 bases, with 4 bases lying between them. This CDR3 is built from 12 residues. Germline loops: CDR1 SGHDT, CDR2 YYEEEE. The CDR3 DNA sequence: TGTGCCAGCAGCTTGCTCGCAGATACGCAGTATTTT. The encoded protein is CASSLLADTQYF.

The genes are TRBV29-1 and TRBJ2-7; 10 bases map to TRBD1. Germline V gene data show CDR1 as SQVTM and CDR2 as ANQGSEA. Trimming cost V 4 bases and J 6 bases; bases outside gene matches: 6. This CDR3 is built from 13 residues. The CDR3 loop is CSVGGTGVVEQYF. The DNA for the CDR3 is TGCAGCGTTGGTGGGACAGGGGTGGTCGAGCAGTACTTC.

The chain employs TRBV5-1 and TRBJ2-1, with 7 bases matching TRBD1. Germline V gene sequence: CDR1 SGHRS, CDR2 YFSETQ. The length of the CDR3 is 15 residues. V shed 5 bases, J shed 5 bases, and the junction held 10 bases outside the gene matches. This CDR3 is CASRDMGQSHNEQFF. CDR3 DNA: TGCGCCAGCAGGGACATGGGACAGTCCCACAATGAGCAGTTCTTC. Supplemented by reference TRBV5-1 and TRBJ2-1, the full variable domain reads KAGVTQTPRYLIKTRGQQVTLSCSPISGHRSVSWYQQTPGQGLQFLFEYFSETQRNKGNFPGRFSGRQFSNSRSEMNVSTLELGDSALYLCASRDMGQSHNEQFFGPGTRLTVL.

The V and J genes are TRBV9 and TRBJ2-7; D is possibly TRBD2 (5 bases). V was clipped by 3 bases and J by 0 bases, with 10 bases between them. Germline CDR1 reads SGDLS; CDR2 reads YYNGEE. This CDR3 comprises 14 residues. In DNA form, the CDR3 reads TGTGCCAGCAGCGGGACTTCCTTCTCCTACGAGCAGTACTTC. Encoded protein: CASSGTSFSYEQYF.

This chain uses TRBV6-4 with TRBJ1-1; 8 nucleotides align to TRBD1. With V trimmed by 3 bases and J by 3 bases, 6 bases remained unmatched. This CDR3 has 15 residues. Germline CDR1 MRHNA, CDR2 SNTAGT. CDR3 loop: CASSDPTGGHTEAFF. The CDR3 region has the DNA TGTGCCAGCAGTGATCCAACAGGGGGGCACACTGAAGCTTTCTTT.

The rearrangement links TRBV4-1 to TRBJ1-2; D gene unclear. Germline-derived CDR1 and CDR2 are MGHRA and YSYEKL. The CDR3 spans 13 residues. V was shortened by 2 bases and J by 1 base, with 5 bases between the two germline ends. As DNA, the CDR3 is TGCGCCAGCAGCCAATTCCTTAACTATGGCTACACCTTC. It encodes CASSQFLNYGYTF.

This clone turned up a few times. The CDR3 region has the DNA TGTGCCACCAGTGACCGTAGCGGGGGGAATAACTATGGCTACACCTTC. Encoded protein: CATSDRSGGNNYGYTF. This chain links TRBV24-1 with TRBJ1-2; perhaps TRBD1 as D (5 bases). This CDR3 region has 16 residues. V shed 4 bases and J shed 1 base, with 15 bases lying between them. Germline CDR1 reads KGHDR; CDR2 reads SFDVKD.